Below are 32 T cell receptor beta chains sequenced from a single sample in a study of tumor-infiltrating lymphocytes in primary liver carcinoma. Co-extraction of RNA and DNA was performed on about 19-33 mg of unsorted bulk tissue. TCR beta cDNA was prepared out of around 460 ng total RNA by means of a constant-region primer. Sequencing libraries for TCR beta derived from three nested multiplex PCR rounds that used slightly modified ARM-PCR. PCR rounds one and two used TRBV1-TRBV30 forward primers with a C-beta reverse primer for roughly 10 cycles each. Using its own MiXCR run on the multiplex PCR reads, TCRdb lists one record per CDR3 protein. The sample lists about 22,000 distinct CDR3 sequences, about 84% occurring once. The sample taken for sequencing was liver tumor tissue from sampling region 2. Regarding subset: tumor region T2, inferior pole. Source of these receptors: a woman in her 30s with primary liver carcinoma and hepatitis B virus infection.

In regard to this clonotype: Compared with germline, one end of the junction differs, possibly owing to a read error. This chain joins TRBV10-3 and TRBJ2-5; D gene uncertain. The CDR3 consists of 15 residues. Germline V gives CDR1 ENHRY, CDR2 SYGVKD. The CDR3 sequence is CAVSGSATRRETQYF. In nucleotides, the CDR3 is TGTGCCGTCAGTGGGTCGGCTACCAGACGAGAGACCCAGTACTTC.

This clonotype has a count of ten or more. The J gene is TRBJ2-7, the V gene TRBV5-4; possibly TRBD1 for D (5 bases). CDR3 size: 13 residues. V was shortened by 3 bases and J by 3 bases, with 10 bases between the two germline ends. CDR1 and CDR2 from the germline V gene are SGHNT and YYREEE (reference sequence). Written as DNA, the CDR3 is TGTGCCAGCAGCTCCATGCAGGGCTACGAGCAGTACTTC. It codes for CASSSMQGYEQYF.

Concerning this clonotype: The germline gene is not matched at one end of the junction; a read error may be the cause. The chain recombines TRBV10-3 with TRBJ2-1; tentative D call: TRBD2 (5 bases). This CDR3 has 14 residues. Germline V gene sequence: CDR1 ENHRY, CDR2 SYGVKD. The chain's CDR3 is CATSPTATRDEHFF. The CDR3 region has the DNA TGTGCCACGAGTCCCACGGCGACCCGGGATGAGCACTTCTTC.

This sequence joins TRBV4-2 and TRBJ1-1; D is ambiguous. The V gene's germline CDR1 is LGHNA and CDR2 YNFKEQ. V lost 8 bases to trimming and J lost 1 base, with 20 bases between them. The CDR3 length is 16 residues. CDR3 sequence (DNA): TGTGCCAGCGGCCCCGTTGAGTGGAGAGGGAACACTGAAGCTTTCTTT. Amino acid sequence: CASGPVEWRGNTEAFF.

Turning to this clonotype: Sequence at one end of the junction differs from germline and may be a read error. This chain connects TRBV28 to TRBJ2-3; 9 nucleotides line up with TRBD2. Germline CDR1 MDHEN, CDR2 SYDVKM. The CDR3 sequence is 16 residues long. The CDR3 region is CASRTGAGGSADMQYF. DNA for the CDR3: TGTGCCAGCAGAACCGGGGCGGGAGGGTCGGCAGATATGCAGTATTTT.

This clonotype was found many times. The V call is TRBV11-2, the J call TRBJ2-2; 9 bases map to TRBD2. V dropped 2 bases and J dropped 0; count of bases not matched to a gene: 7. CDR1 is SGHAT, CDR2 FQNNGV, per germline. This CDR3 contains 18 residues. CDR3 nucleotides: TGTGCCAGCAGCTTACCCCGAGCGGGAGGTCCGAACACCGGGGAGCTGTTTTTT. Its protein is CASSLPRAGGPNTGELFF.

A word on this clonotype: The conserved final phenylalanine or tryptophan is absent from the CDR3, which likely points to a read error. The limits of the CDR3 on the DNA are not certain, so only TCRdb's listed CDR3 is given. This chain joins TRBV7-9 and TRBJ2-5. A total of 15 residues make up the CDR3, ends included. In germline, CDR1 is SEHNR, CDR2 FQNEAQ (reference sequence). CDR3 loop: CASSLVGHFQETQHL.

This clonotype has at least ten counts. The rearrangement joins TRBV28 to TRBJ2-3, with 8 bases matching TRBD2. The V gene's germline CDR1 is MDHEN and CDR2 SYDVKM. Losses at the gene ends were 7 bases for V and 3 bases for J; bases not matched to a gene: 9. The CDR3 runs to 15 residues. CDR3 DNA: TGTGCCAGCACTCGGACTAGCTGGGTGACAGATACGCAGTATTTT. Protein product: CASTRTSWVTDTQYF.

Worth noting for this clonotype: Because it lacks the conserved phenylalanine or tryptophan at the end, this CDR3 is likely a read error. J is TRBJ2-3 and V is TRBV24-1; perhaps D is TRBD1 or TRBD2 (5 bases each). The V gene lost 11 bases and the J gene lost 9 bases, with 23 bases spanning the gap. CDR3 length: 14 amino acids. Germline V gene data show CDR1 as KGHDR and CDR2 as SFDVKD. Here the CDR3 reads CAINDAIGTVTQYL. Here the CDR3 DNA reads TGTGCCATCAATGATGCTATCGGGACGGTGACGCAGTATTTG.

Notes on this clonotype: Mismatch with germline at one junction end may stem from a read error. The chain links TRBV12-3 or TRBV12-4 to TRBJ2-1, with a weak D call TRBD2 (6 bases). CDR3 size: 15 residues. CDR3 DNA sequence: TGTGCTAGCAGCCTGTCCGGGACTGGCAGACTTGAGCAGTTCTTC. This codes for CASSLSGTGRLEQFF.

This clonotype was counted a single time. One end of the junction varies from germline; a read error may be responsible. The V gene is TRBV29-1, the J gene TRBJ2-1; D call uncertain. The CDR3 extends over 12 amino acids. Looked up from germline, CDR1 is SQVTM and CDR2 is ANQGSEA. Here the CDR3 reads CSALMYYNEHFF. In DNA, the CDR3 is TGCAGCGCCCTAATGTACTACAACGAGCACTTCTTC.

As to this clonotype: The conserved final phenylalanine or tryptophan is absent from the CDR3, which likely points to a read error. This CDR3 reads CAIGPTATWDEQFL. CDR3 nucleotides: TGTGCTATCGGTCCCACGGCGACCTGGGATGAGCAGTTCCTC. V gene TRBV10-3 combines with J gene TRBJ2-1; no clear D gene. The germline V gene has CDR1 ENHRY and CDR2 SYGVKD. The CDR3 is 14 amino acids.

In regard to this clonotype: Possible read error: a much larger clone is one base away. The genes are TRBV12-3 or TRBV12-4 and TRBJ2-1; either TRBD1 or TRBD2 may fit D (5 bases each). CDR3 length: 16 residues. The CDR3 sequence is CSSSFRGASTYNEQFF. CDR3 nucleotides: TGTTCCAGCAGTTTCAGAGGGGCTAGCACCTACAATGAGCAGTTCTTC.

Note on this clonotype: Compared with germline, one end of the junction differs, possibly owing to a read error. The chain recombines TRBV5-1 with TRBJ2-7; TRBD2 matches 12 bases. The CDR3 sequence is 17 residues long. Germline V gives CDR1 SGHRS, CDR2 YFSETQ. In DNA, the CDR3 is TGTGCCAGCAGCTTGGAGTGGCTAGCGGGAGGGGACTACGAGCAGTACTTC. It is translated as CASSLEWLAGGDYEQYF.

This clonotype was seen only a few times. The junction departs from the called germline gene at one end, perhaps through a read error. The chain recombines TRBV11-2 with TRBJ2-2, with 9 bases matching TRBD2. Germline V lookup: CDR1 SGHAT, CDR2 FQNNGV. This CDR3 contains 18 residues. This CDR3 is CASSSPRAGGPNIGELLF. The CDR3 DNA reads TGTGCCAGCAGCTCACCCAGAGCGGGAGGCCCGAACATCGGGGAGCTGCTTTTT.

The chain joins TRBV11-2 to TRBJ1-4; D gene ambiguous. The CDR3 runs to 12 residues. V lost 8 bases and J 10 bases, leaving 14 bases between the germline ends. Germline V gene lookup returns CDR1 SGHAT and CDR2 FQNNGV. For the CDR3, the DNA is TGTGCCAGCCGCCTCTGGGGTGGAAAACTGTTTTTT. Protein sequence: CASRLWGGKLFF.

In regard to this clonotype: One end of the junction does not line up with germline, which may come from a read error. This chain links TRBV11-2 with TRBJ1-4, with D perhaps matching TRBD1 (5 bases). Germline V lookup: CDR1 SGHAT, CDR2 FQNNGV. This CDR3 has 16 amino acids. The CDR3 reads CASSLFRGSTNEKLLF. Written as DNA, the CDR3 is TGTGCCAGCAGCTTGTTTAGGGGATCAACTAATGAAAAACTGCTTTTT.

As for this clonotype: A junction boundary mismatches the germline segment, possibly from a read error. The chain couples TRBV11-2 to TRBJ1-1, with TRBD1 identical over 12 bases. The germline CDR1 and CDR2 sequences are SGHAT and FQNNGV. The CDR3 totals 20 residues. The DNA for the CDR3 is TGTGCCAGCAGCGCTCGGGACAGGGGGCGCAAGAGGTGGAATAACACTGACGCTTCCTTT. Residues: CASSARDRGRKRWNNTDASF.

V usage is TRBV29-1 and J usage is TRBJ1-2; no clear D gene. The length of the CDR3 is 12 residues. V was pared by 4 bases and J by 9 bases, with 15 bases between. Germline lookup yields CDR1 SQVTM and CDR2 ANQGSEA. The CDR3 DNA is TGCAGCGTTGTCCACTGGGATGGCAGCTACACCTTC. It yields the protein CSVVHWDGSYTF.

The V call is TRBV29-1, the J call TRBJ2-1; D is possibly TRBD1 (6 bases). The CDR3 is 14 residues long. CDR1 SQVTM and CDR2 ANQGSEA come from the germline V gene. CDR3 nucleotide sequence: TGCATCGCTGTGACAGGAGTAAGTTCCAATGAGCAGTTCTTC. It yields the protein CIAVTGVSSNEQFF.

A note on this clonotype: Given the absence of the conserved phenylalanine or tryptophan at the CDR3 end, a read error is likely. This chain uses TRBV4-1 with TRBJ2-7, with 7 bases aligning to TRBD1. The CDR3 sequence is 15 residues long. CDR1 and CDR2 from the germline V gene are MGHRA and YSYEKL. CDR3 sequence reads: CASSLTGVNFYEQYL. CDR3 sequence (DNA): TGCGCCAGTAGCCTAACAGGGGTTAACTTCTACGAGCAGTACCTC.

Turning to this clonotype: Possible read error: a much larger clone is one base away. The gene calls are TRBV7-2 and TRBJ1-5; D is possibly TRBD1 (6 bases). The germline V gene has CDR1 SGHTA and CDR2 FQGNSA. With 5 bases removed from V and 11 bases from J, the gap between germline ends came to 19 bases. The CDR3 spans 14 residues. The CDR3 DNA reads as TGTGCCAGCAGCCTGTACTCGACAGGACAGTCCCAGCATTTT. As protein: CASSLYSTGQSQHF.

A remark on this clonotype: The conserved phenylalanine or tryptophan normally closing the CDR3 is absent here, so this likely arose from a read error. The limits of the CDR3 on the DNA are not certain, so only TCRdb's listed CDR3 is given. The CDR3 loop reads CAISESQAARDYIEQFL. This rearrangement joins TRBV10-3 to TRBJ2-1; the table calls TRBD1, which could not be checked here. The CDR3 is 17 amino acids in total, end residues counted. Germline CDR1 reads ENHRY; CDR2 reads SYGVKD.

Notes on this clonotype: A clone one base away is much larger, so this may be a read error. The V call is TRBV2, the J call TRBJ2-1, with TRBD2 identical over 7 bases. The CDR3 is 14 residues long. CDR1 is SNHLY and CDR2 is FYNNEI in the germline V gene. The CDR3 nucleotides read TGTGCCAGCAGGCGGGAGCGGTTGGGGGATGAGCACTTCTTC. This encodes CASRRERLGDEHFF.

For this clonotype: A junction end diverges from the germline sequence, so it may reflect a read error. The V gene is TRBV4-3, the J gene TRBJ2-1, with D unresolved. This CDR3 contains 15 residues. CDR1 LGHNA and CDR2 YSLEER come from the germline V gene. The CDR3 sequence: CASGQVMKGSGDQFF. CDR3 DNA: TGCGCCAGCGGCCAAGTCATGAAAGGGTCCGGTGACCAGTTCTTC.

The chain recombines TRBV4-3 with TRBJ2-1; TRBD2 matches at 9 bases. The germline V gene encodes CDR1 LGHNA and CDR2 YSLEER. The CDR3 loop spans 16 amino acids. CDR3 sequence: CTSSQNVAGVRDEQFF. CDR3 bases: TGCACGAGCAGCCAAAACGTAGCGGGAGTCAGAGATGAGCAGTTCTTC.

This clonotype was seen only a few times. An end of the junction differs from the germline gene, which may be a read error. DNA of the CDR3: TGTGCCAACAGCTCACCCCGAGCAGGAGGCCCGAACACTGGGGAGCTGTTTTTT. Translation: CANSSPRAGGPNTGELFF. The chain carries TRBV11-2 and TRBJ2-2; D possibly corresponds to TRBD2 (5 bases). The CDR3 runs to 18 residues. The germline gives CDR1 SGHAT, CDR2 FQNNGV.

About this clonotype: One end of the junction fails to match germline, which may point to a read error. The rearrangement uses TRBV29-1 and TRBJ1-1; D call uncertain. Germline V CDR1 and CDR2: SQVTM, ANQGSEA. This CDR3 contains 13 residues. CDR3 sequence (DNA): TGCAGGGTTTATCACAGTCTGAATACTGATGCTTTCTTT. Translating gives CRVYHSLNTDAFF.

The chain combines TRBV4-3 with TRBJ2-1, with 10 bases aligning to TRBD1. Trimming removed 6 bases from V and 16 bases from J; junction bases left unmatched: 18. This CDR3 contains 15 residues. Germline loops: CDR1 LGHNA, CDR2 YSLEER. The CDR3 sequence is CASRSRDRGFNEHFF. The CDR3 nucleotides are TGCGCCAGCAGAAGCCGGGACAGGGGTTTTAATGAACACTTCTTC.

The chain uses TRBV5-4 and TRBJ2-3, with 10 bases identical to TRBD2. With 5 bases clipped from V and 8 bases from J, the junction kept 20 bases outside the gene matches. The CDR3 contains 18 residues. Germline V gene sequence: CDR1 SGHNT, CDR2 YYREEE (reference sequence). Here the CDR3 DNA reads TGTGCCAGCAGTAACCCGGTGGCTAGCGGGAGTTGGTCAGGTACGCAGTATTTT. Its translation is CASSNPVASGSWSGTQYF.

The chain carries TRBV6-6 and TRBJ2-7; maybe TRBD2 (5 bases). The CDR3 length is 13 residues. The V end lost 8 bases, the J end lost 7 bases, and 18 bases lay between the germline ends. Germline V gene sequence: CDR1 MNHNY, CDR2 SVGAGI (reference sequence). The DNA for the CDR3 is TGTGCCAGCGGCCTAGGGAGTGCGAGTGAGCAGTACTTC. Amino acid sequence: CASGLGSASEQYF.

In the case of this clonotype: Given the absence of the conserved phenylalanine or tryptophan at the CDR3 end, a read error is likely. The DNA is left out, because the CDR3 cannot be placed on it with certainty; the CDR3 is given as TCRdb lists it. This chain uses TRBV29-1 with TRBJ2-1; the table names TRBD2, a call not compared with the DNA. Germline loops: CDR1 SQVTM, CDR2 ANQGSEA. 12 amino acids form the CDR3, both terminal residues included. The chain's CDR3 is CSVMAWEGRTFV.